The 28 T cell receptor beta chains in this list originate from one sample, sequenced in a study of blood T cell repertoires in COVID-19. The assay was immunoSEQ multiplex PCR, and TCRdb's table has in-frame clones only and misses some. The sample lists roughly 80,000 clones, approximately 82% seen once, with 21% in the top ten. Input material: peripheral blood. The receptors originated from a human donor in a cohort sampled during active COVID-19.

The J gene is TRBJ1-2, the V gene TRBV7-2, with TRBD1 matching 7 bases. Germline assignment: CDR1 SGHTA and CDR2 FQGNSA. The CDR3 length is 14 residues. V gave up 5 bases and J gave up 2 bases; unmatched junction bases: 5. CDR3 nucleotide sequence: TGTGCCAGCAGCCCCTACAGGGGAAACTATGGCTACACCTTC. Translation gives CASSPYRGNYGYTF.

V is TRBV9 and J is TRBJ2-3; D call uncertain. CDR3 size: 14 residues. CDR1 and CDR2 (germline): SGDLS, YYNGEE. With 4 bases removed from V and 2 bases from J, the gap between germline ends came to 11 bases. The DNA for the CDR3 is TGTGCCAGCAGCCCGCGACAATACACAGATACGCAGTATTTT. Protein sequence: CASSPRQYTDTQYF.

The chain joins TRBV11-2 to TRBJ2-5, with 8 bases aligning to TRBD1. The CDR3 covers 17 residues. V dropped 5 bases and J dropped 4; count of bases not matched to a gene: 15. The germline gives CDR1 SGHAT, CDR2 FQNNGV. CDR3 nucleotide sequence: TGTGCCAGCAGCAAACTCTCAGGGGGCGCAGGGGGAGAGACCCAGTACTTC. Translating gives CASSKLSGGAGGETQYF.

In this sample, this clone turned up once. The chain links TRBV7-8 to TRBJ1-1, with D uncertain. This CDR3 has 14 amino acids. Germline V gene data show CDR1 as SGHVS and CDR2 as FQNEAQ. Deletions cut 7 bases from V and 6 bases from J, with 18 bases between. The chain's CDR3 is CASIPGRSEAEAFF. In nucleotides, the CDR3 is TGTGCCAGCATCCCGGGTAGAAGCGAGGCTGAAGCTTTCTTT. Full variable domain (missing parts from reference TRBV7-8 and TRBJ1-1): GAGVSQSPRYKVAKRGQDVALRCDPISGHVSLFWYQQALGQGPEFLTYFQNEAQLDKSGLPSDRFFAERPEGSVSTLKIQRTQQEDSAVYLCASIPGRSEAEAFFGQGTRLTVV.

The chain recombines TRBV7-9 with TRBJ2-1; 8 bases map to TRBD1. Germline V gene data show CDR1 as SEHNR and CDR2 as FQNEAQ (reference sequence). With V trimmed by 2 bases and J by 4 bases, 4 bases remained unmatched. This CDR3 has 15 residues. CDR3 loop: CASSLPGQEYNEQFF. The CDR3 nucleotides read TGTGCCAGCAGCTTACCGGGACAGGAGTACAATGAGCAGTTCTTC.

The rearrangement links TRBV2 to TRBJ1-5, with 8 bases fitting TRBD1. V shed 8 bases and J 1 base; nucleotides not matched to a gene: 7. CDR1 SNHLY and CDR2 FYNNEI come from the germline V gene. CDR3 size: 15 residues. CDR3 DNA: TGTGCCAGCTGGTCGGACAGGGCGAGCAATCAGCCCCAGCATTTT. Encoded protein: CASWSDRASNQPQHF.

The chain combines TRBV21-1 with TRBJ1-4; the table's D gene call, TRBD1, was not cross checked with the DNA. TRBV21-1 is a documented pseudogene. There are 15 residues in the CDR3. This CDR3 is CASSRATGGSEKLFF. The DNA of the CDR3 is TGTGCCAGCAGTCGAGCGACAGGGGGCAGCGAAAAACTGTTTTTT.

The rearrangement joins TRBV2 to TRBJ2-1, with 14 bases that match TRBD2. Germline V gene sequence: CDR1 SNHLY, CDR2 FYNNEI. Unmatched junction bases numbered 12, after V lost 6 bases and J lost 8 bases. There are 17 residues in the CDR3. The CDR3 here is CASRARLAGGPLDEQFF. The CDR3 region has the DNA TGTGCCAGCAGGGCACGACTAGCGGGGGGGCCCCTCGATGAGCAGTTCTTC. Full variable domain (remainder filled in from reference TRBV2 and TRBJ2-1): EPEVTQTPSHQVTQMGQEVILRCVPISNHLYFYWYRQILGQKVEFLVSFYNNEISEKSEIFDDQFSVERPDGSNFTLKIRSTKLEDSAMYFCASRARLAGGPLDEQFFGPGTRLTVL.

CDR3 sequence reads: CASSTHRGVNTEAFF. CDR3 nucleotide sequence: TGTGCCAGCAGCACGCACAGGGGTGTGAACACTGAAGCTTTCTTT. V gene TRBV25-1 combines with J gene TRBJ1-1; 7 nucleotides align to TRBD1. This CDR3 is built from 15 residues. The V gene's germline CDR1 is MGHDK and CDR2 SYGVNS. With 6 bases clipped from V and 0 bases from J, the junction kept 7 bases outside the gene matches.

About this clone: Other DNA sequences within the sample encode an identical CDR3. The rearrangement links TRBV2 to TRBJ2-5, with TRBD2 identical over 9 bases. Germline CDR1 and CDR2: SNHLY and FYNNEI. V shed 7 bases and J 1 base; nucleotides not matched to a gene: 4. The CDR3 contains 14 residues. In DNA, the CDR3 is TGTGCCAGCACCCCTAGCGGGATCCAAGAGACCCAGTACTTC. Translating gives CASTPSGIQETQYF.

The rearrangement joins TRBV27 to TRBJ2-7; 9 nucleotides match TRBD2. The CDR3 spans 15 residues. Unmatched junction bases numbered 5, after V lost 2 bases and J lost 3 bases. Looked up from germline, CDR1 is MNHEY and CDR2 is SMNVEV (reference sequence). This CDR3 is CASSLTAGGSYEQYF. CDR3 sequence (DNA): TGTGCCAGCAGTTTAACCGCGGGAGGGAGCTACGAGCAGTACTTC.

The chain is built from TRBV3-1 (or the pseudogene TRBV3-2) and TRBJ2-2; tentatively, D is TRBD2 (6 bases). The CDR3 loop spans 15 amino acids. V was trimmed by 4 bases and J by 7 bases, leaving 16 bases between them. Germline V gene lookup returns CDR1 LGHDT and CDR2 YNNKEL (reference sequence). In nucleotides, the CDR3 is TGTGCCAGCAGCCCCCCGAGGGGAGGCGGCGGGGAGCTGTTTTTT. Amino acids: CASSPPRGGGGELFF.

The CDR3 is CASRPPGQGASGYTF. The CDR3, as DNA: TGTGCCAGCAGGCCCCCGGGACAGGGGGCCAGCGGCTACACCTTC. V usage is TRBV2 and J usage is TRBJ1-2, with 12 bases fitting TRBD1. J gave up 8 bases and V 6 bases, and 10 bases lay outside the gene matches. Germline V gene data show CDR1 as SNHLY and CDR2 as FYNNEI. The CDR3 loop spans 15 amino acids. The entire variable domain, with the rest obtained from reference TRBV2 and TRBJ1-2, is as follows: EPEVTQTPSHQVTQMGQEVILRCVPISNHLYFYWYRQILGQKVEFLVSFYNNEISEKSEIFDDQFSVERPDGSNFTLKIRSTKLEDSAMYFCASRPPGQGASGYTFGSGTRLTVV.

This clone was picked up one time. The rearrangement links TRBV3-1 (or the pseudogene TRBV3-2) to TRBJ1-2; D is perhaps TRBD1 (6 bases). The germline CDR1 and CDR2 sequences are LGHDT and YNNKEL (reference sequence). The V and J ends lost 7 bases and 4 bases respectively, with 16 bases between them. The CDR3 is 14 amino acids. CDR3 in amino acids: CASTARGASYGYTF. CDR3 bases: TGTGCCAGCACCGCGCGGGGGGCGAGCTATGGCTACACCTTC.

The CDR3 is CASSLQAVGGYTF. The CDR3 region has the DNA TGTGCCAGCAGCCTACAAGCGGTGGGTGGCTACACCTTC. The chain uses TRBV3-1 (or the pseudogene TRBV3-2) and TRBJ1-2; D not resolved. CDR1 and CDR2 from the germline V gene are LGHDT and YNNKEL (reference sequence). The V end lost 4 bases, the J end lost 7 bases, and 13 bases lay between the germline ends. CDR3 length: 13 amino acids.

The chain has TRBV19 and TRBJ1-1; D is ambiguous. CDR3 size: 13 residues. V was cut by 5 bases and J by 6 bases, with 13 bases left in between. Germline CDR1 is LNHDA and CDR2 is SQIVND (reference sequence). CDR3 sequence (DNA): TGTGCCAGTAGTGGCTGGGCGCCTCCTGAAGCTTTCTTT. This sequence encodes CASSGWAPPEAFF.

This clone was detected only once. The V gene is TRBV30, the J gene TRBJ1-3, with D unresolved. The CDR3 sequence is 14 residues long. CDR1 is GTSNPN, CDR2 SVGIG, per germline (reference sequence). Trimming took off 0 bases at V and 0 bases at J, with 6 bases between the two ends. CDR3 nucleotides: TGTGCCTGGAGTGTCAACGGCTCTGGAAACACCATATATTTT. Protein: CAWSVNGSGNTIYF.

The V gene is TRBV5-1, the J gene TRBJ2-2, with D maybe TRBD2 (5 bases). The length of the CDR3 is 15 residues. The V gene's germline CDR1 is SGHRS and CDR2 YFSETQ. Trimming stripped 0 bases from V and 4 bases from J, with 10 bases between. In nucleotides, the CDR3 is TGCGCCAGCAGCTTGGCGGTGGCGGGCACCGGGGAGCTGTTTTTT. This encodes CASSLAVAGTGELFF.

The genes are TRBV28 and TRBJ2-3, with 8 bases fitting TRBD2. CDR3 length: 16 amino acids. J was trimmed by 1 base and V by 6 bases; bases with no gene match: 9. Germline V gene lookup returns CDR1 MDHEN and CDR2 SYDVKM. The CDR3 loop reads CASSPGGAGGTDTQYF. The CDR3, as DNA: TGTGCCAGCAGCCCCGGTGGAGCGGGAGGCACAGATACGCAGTATTTT. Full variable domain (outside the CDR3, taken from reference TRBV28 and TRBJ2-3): DVKVTQSSRYLVKRTGEKVFLECVQDMDHENMFWYRQDPGLGLRLIYFSYDVKMKEKGDIPEGYSVSREKKERFSLILESASTNQTSMYLCASSPGGAGGTDTQYFGPGTRLTVL.

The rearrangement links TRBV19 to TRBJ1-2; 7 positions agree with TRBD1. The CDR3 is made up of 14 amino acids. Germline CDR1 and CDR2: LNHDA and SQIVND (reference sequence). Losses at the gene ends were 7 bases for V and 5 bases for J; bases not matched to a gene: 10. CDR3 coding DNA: TGTGCCAGTAACTTGGCAGGGGGTAGGTATGGCTACACCTTC. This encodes CASNLAGGRYGYTF.

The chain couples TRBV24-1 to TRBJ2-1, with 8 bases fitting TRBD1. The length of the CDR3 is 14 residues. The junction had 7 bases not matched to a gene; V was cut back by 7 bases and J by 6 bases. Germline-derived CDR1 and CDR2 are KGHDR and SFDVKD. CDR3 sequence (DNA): TGTGCCACCAGCGCAGGGGGCGCGGGCAATGAGCAGTTCTTC. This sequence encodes CATSAGGAGNEQFF.

CDR3 nucleotide sequence: TGTGCCAGCTCCCCGGCCATCAAGGGGGAGCAGTATTTT. Translated: CASSPAIKGEQYF. J is TRBJ2-3 and V is TRBV18; TRBD1 might be the D (6 bases). In germline, CDR1 is KGHSH, CDR2 LQKENI. Trimming cost V 6 bases and J 11 bases, with 18 bases left between them. CDR3 length: 13 residues.

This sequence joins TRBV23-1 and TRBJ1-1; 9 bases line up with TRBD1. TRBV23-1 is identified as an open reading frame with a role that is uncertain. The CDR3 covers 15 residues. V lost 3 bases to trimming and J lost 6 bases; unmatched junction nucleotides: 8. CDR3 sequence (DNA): TGCGCCAGCAGTCATCGAGGACAGGGGAGCCCTGAAGCTTTCTTT. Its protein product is CASSHRGQGSPEAFF.

The CDR3: CASTIASSGANVLTF. The CDR3 coding sequence is TGTGCCAGTACAATAGCCAGCTCTGGGGCCAACGTCCTGACTTTC. The gene calls are TRBV19 and TRBJ2-6, with unresolved D. Between the trimmed V and J ends, which lost 7 bases and 0 bases, there was a span of 10 bases. Germline CDR1 is LNHDA and CDR2 is SQIVND (reference sequence). The CDR3 contains 15 residues.

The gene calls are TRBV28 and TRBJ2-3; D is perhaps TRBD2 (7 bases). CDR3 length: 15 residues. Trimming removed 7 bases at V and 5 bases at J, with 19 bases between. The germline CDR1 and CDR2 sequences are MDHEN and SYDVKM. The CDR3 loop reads CASTSPGGLGDTQYF. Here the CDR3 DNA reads TGTGCCAGCACCTCTCCGGGGGGCCTAGGAGATACGCAGTATTTT.

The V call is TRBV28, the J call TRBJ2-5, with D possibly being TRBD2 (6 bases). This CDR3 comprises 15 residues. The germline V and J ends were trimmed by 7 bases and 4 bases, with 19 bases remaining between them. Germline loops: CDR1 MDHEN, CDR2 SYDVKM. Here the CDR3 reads CASTQGGVAGETQYF. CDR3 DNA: TGTGCCAGCACCCAGGGCGGGGTCGCTGGAGAGACCCAGTACTTC.

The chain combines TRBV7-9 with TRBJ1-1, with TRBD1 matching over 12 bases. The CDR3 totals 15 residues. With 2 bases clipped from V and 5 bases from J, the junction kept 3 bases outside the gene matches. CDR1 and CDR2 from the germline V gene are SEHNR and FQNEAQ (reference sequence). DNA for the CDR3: TGTGCCAGCAGCTTACGGGACAGGGGGCGAACTGAAGCTTTCTTT. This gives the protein CASSLRDRGRTEAFF.

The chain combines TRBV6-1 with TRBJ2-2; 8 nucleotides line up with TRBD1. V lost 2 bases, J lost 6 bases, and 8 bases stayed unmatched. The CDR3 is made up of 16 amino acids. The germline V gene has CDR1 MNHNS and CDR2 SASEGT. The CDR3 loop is CASSEFRTGLPGELFF. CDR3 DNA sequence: TGTGCCAGCAGTGAATTCAGGACAGGGTTGCCCGGGGAGCTGTTTTTT.